A single sample gave rise to the 25 T cell receptor beta chains below, sequenced in a study of T cell repertoires in ileal Crohn's disease. TCRdb's copy holds only in-frame clones and misses some; the assay was immunoSEQ multiplex PCR. The table lists some 16,000 clones, 93% of them singletons. Sequences were obtained from ileal tissue. Receptor source: an adult with Crohn's disease.

This clone was seen only once. The chain employs TRBV7-3 and TRBJ2-3, with D maybe TRBD1 (6 bases). The CDR3 covers 14 residues. V was clipped by 5 bases and J by 2 bases, with 11 bases between them. Germline V gene sequence: CDR1 SGHTA, CDR2 FQGTGA. Written as DNA, the CDR3 is TGTGCCAGCAGCGGAACAGGGAACACAGATACGCAGTATTTT. This encodes CASSGTGNTDTQYF.

V gene TRBV5-1 combines with J gene TRBJ1-1; D remains unclear. Germline V gene data show CDR1 as SGHRS and CDR2 as YFSETQ. V lost 4 bases and J 4 bases, leaving 8 bases between the germline ends. The CDR3 runs to 12 residues. The CDR3 DNA follows: TGCGCCAGCAGCCGACTGGGCACTGAAGCTTTCTTT. Translated, it gives CASSRLGTEAFF.

To note about this clone: The junction departs from the called germline gene at one end, perhaps through a read error. The chain couples TRBV2 to TRBJ2-6, with 8 positions matching TRBD1. The CDR3 consists of 16 residues. Germline CDR1 and CDR2: SNHLY and FYNNEI. As DNA, the CDR3 is TGTGCCAGTAGTGGACAGGGCGTCTCTGGGGCCAACGTCCTGACTTTC. It is translated as CASSGQGVSGANVLTF.

Here the CDR3 reads CASSPTGGANYGYTF. The CDR3 DNA is TGTGCCAGTAGTCCCACAGGGGGGGCTAACTATGGCTACACCTTC. This chain connects TRBV19 to TRBJ1-2, with 8 bases fitting TRBD1. The J segment lost 0 bases and the V segment lost 5 bases, leaving 5 bases of the junction unmatched. Germline CDR1 and CDR2: LNHDA and SQIVND (reference sequence). This CDR3 has 15 amino acids.

The rearrangement uses TRBV4-1 and TRBJ2-7, with 8 bases matching TRBD1. This CDR3 is 15 amino acids long. Germline V lookup: CDR1 MGHRA, CDR2 YSYEKL. V lost 1 base to trimming and J lost 3 bases; unmatched junction nucleotides: 5. Here the CDR3 reads CASSQVLDRVYEQYF. The CDR3 region has the DNA TGCGCCAGCAGCCAAGTTCTGGACAGGGTCTACGAGCAGTACTTC.

This clone was recorded a few times. The chain joins TRBV4-1 to TRBJ1-4; 10 nucleotides match TRBD1. V shed 4 bases and J 5 bases; nucleotides not matched to a gene: 4. This CDR3 is 15 amino acids long. Germline V gives CDR1 MGHRA, CDR2 YSYEKL. CDR3 protein: CASSPRDRGNEKLFF. CDR3 bases: TGCGCCAGCAGCCCCCGGGACAGGGGAAATGAAAAACTGTTTTTT.

This sequence joins TRBV7-9 and TRBJ2-7, with TRBD1 as a possible D gene (5 bases). This CDR3 has 15 amino acids. Trimming removed 5 bases from V and 5 bases from J, with 19 bases in between. Germline CDR1 is SEHNR and CDR2 is FQNEAQ (reference sequence). The CDR3 loop reads CASSPPQGLGNEQYF. The CDR3 DNA follows: TGTGCCAGCAGCCCCCCCCAGGGCCTAGGGAACGAGCAGTACTTC.

This clone was counted once. The CDR3, as DNA: TGTGCCAGCTCTTTGGGACAGGGGGTTCTCTACAATGAGCAGTTCTTC. This gives the protein CASSLGQGVLYNEQFF. The V gene is TRBV18, the J gene TRBJ2-1, with 11 nucleotides matching TRBD1. Losses at the gene ends were 6 bases for V and 3 bases for J; bases not matched to a gene: 7. This CDR3 region has 16 residues. Germline CDR1 reads KGHSH; CDR2 reads LQKENI.

The chain uses TRBV18 and TRBJ2-2; D is ambiguous. CDR3 length: 13 residues. Germline CDR1 and CDR2: KGHSH and LQKENI. V lost 2 bases and J 3 bases, leaving 4 bases between the germline ends. CDR3 DNA sequence: TGTGCCAGCTCACCATCCTACACCGGGGAGCTGTTTTTT. Amino acids: CASSPSYTGELFF.

The chain uses TRBV4-1 and TRBJ2-6, with 7 positions matching TRBD1. Trimming removed 3 bases from V and 0 bases from J; junction bases left unmatched: 11. The CDR3 is 19 residues long. Germline-derived CDR1 and CDR2 are MGHRA and YSYEKL. DNA for the CDR3: TGCGCCAGCAGCCACCTCGTCACAGGGGCAAGCTCTGGGGCCAACGTCCTGACTTTC. Translated, it gives CASSHLVTGASSGANVLTF.

The chain employs TRBV23-1 and TRBJ1-5; 8 nucleotides line up with TRBD1. TRBV23-1 is classed as an ORF, of uncertain function. The CDR3 has 19 amino acids. The J segment lost 0 bases and the V segment lost 1 base, leaving 11 bases of the junction unmatched. The CDR3 here is CASSQYSGTGDYSNQPQHF. In DNA, the CDR3 is TGCGCCAGCAGTCAATATTCCGGGACAGGAGATTATAGCAATCAGCCCCAGCATTTT.

The chain has TRBV19 and TRBJ1-6; D is unclear. Germline V gives CDR1 LNHDA, CDR2 SQIVND (reference sequence). There are 14 residues in the CDR3. V was clipped by 7 bases and J by 7 bases, with 14 bases between them. The CDR3 bases are TGTGCCAGTACTCCCGAGAACAGAAATTCACCCCTCCACTTT. It yields the protein CASTPENRNSPLHF.

The CDR3 DNA sequence: TGCGCCAGCAGCCAAGTTCGGAGGGCAGTGGACGGCTACACCTTC. Amino acid sequence: CASSQVRRAVDGYTF. J is TRBJ1-2 and V is TRBV4-3; no definite D call. The CDR3 contains 15 residues. Trimming pared 1 base from V and 8 bases from J, leaving 17 bases between. Germline V gene sequence: CDR1 LGHNA, CDR2 YSLEER.

Concerning this clone itself: Compared with germline, one end of the junction differs, possibly owing to a read error. J is TRBJ2-1 and V is TRBV7-7, with D perhaps TRBD2 (5 bases). This CDR3 comprises 15 residues. Germline V CDR1 and CDR2: SSHAT, FNYEAQ (reference sequence). The CDR3 DNA reads as TGTGCTAGCAGCTTAGATCTAGCTACCTTCAATGAGCAGTTCTTC. Translated: CASSLDLATFNEQFF.

For this clone: At the DNA level, this CDR3 is encoded by other sequences in the same sample as well. J is TRBJ2-4 and V is TRBV2, with a possible D match to TRBD1 (7 bases). In germline, CDR1 is SNHLY, CDR2 FYNNEI. This CDR3 comprises 16 residues. V was pared by 6 bases and J by 2 bases, with 17 bases between. The CDR3 protein is CASRLAGGPPKNIQYF. The CDR3 DNA is TGTGCCAGCAGACTAGCAGGGGGGCCCCCCAAAAACATTCAGTACTTC.

V gene TRBV6-1 combines with J gene TRBJ2-7; 9 bases are a match to TRBD1. The germline gives CDR1 MNHNS, CDR2 SASEGT. This CDR3 contains 19 residues. J lost 0 bases, V lost 2 bases, and 14 bases had no gene match. CDR3 bases: TGTGCCAGCAGTGAAATCCGGCGGGCGGACAGGGGCCTCTCCTACGAGCAGTACTTC. As protein: CASSEIRRADRGLSYEQYF.

The rearrangement joins TRBV5-1 to TRBJ2-5; TRBD2 matches at 7 bases. V shed 0 bases and J 2 bases; nucleotides not matched to a gene: 1. The germline V gene has CDR1 SGHRS and CDR2 YFSETQ. CDR3 length: 14 residues. The CDR3 DNA follows: TGCGCCAGCAGCTTGGCGGGGGGTCAAGAGACCCAGTACTTC. Its protein product is CASSLAGGQETQYF.

The V call is TRBV6-4, the J call TRBJ2-2, with D unresolved. CDR1 and CDR2 from the germline V gene are MRHNA and SNTAGT. CDR3 length equals 15 residues. The V end lost 0 bases, the J end lost 1 base, and 6 bases lay between the germline ends. Written as DNA, the CDR3 is TGTGCCAGCAGTGACTCGGCCTGGAACACCGGGGAGCTGTTTTTT. Translating it yields CASSDSAWNTGELFF.

The rearrangement links TRBV14 to TRBJ1-5; 7 bases map to TRBD1. This CDR3 spans 14 amino acids. J gave up 4 bases and V 1 base, and 1 base lay outside the gene matches. From germline, CDR1 is SGHDN and CDR2 FVKESK. CDR3 amino acids: CASSQGTGNQPQHF. CDR3 sequence (DNA): TGTGCCAGCAGCCAAGGGACAGGTAATCAGCCCCAGCATTTT.

The chain combines TRBV29-1 with TRBJ2-5; a possible D gene is TRBD2 (6 bases). CDR1 is SQVTM, CDR2 ANQGSEA, per germline. V was pared by 6 bases and J by 5 bases, with 19 bases between. This CDR3 comprises 14 residues. Written as DNA, the CDR3 is TGCAGCGTCGACCGGGACCCCGGAGGGGAGACCCAGTACTTC. Its protein is CSVDRDPGGETQYF.

The chain is built from TRBV11-2 and TRBJ2-3; TRBD2 matches at 7 bases. Germline V gene sequence: CDR1 SGHAT, CDR2 FQNNGV. CDR3 length: 15 amino acids. The ends lost 6 bases at V and 0 bases at J; junction bases unmatched: 6. CDR3 DNA: TGTGCCAGCAGTCCAGCGGGACCAAGCACAGATACGCAGTATTTT. This sequence encodes CASSPAGPSTDTQYF.

The V gene is TRBV5-5, the J gene TRBJ2-7; tentatively, D is TRBD1 (6 bases). Trimming pared 1 base from V and 1 base from J, leaving 9 bases between. The CDR3 totals 14 residues. Germline loops: CDR1 SGHKS, CDR2 YYEKEE (reference sequence). The CDR3 is CASSLLQGSYEQYF. The CDR3 DNA reads TGTGCCAGCAGCTTGCTTCAGGGGTCCTACGAGCAGTACTTC.

Written as DNA, the CDR3 is TGTGCCAGCAGCCAGGGGACAGGGGCCCGAGGGGACCAGTACTTC. This gives the protein CASSQGTGARGDQYF. The rearrangement joins TRBV5-6 to TRBJ2-5, with TRBD1 matching over 10 bases. The CDR3 runs to 15 residues. Germline values: CDR1 SGHDT, CDR2 YYEEEE. With V trimmed by 4 bases and J by 10 bases, 13 bases remained unmatched.

The chain couples TRBV7-2 to TRBJ1-6; D call uncertain. V was trimmed by 1 base and J by 0 bases, leaving 7 bases between them. The CDR3 length is 16 residues. Germline V CDR1 and CDR2: SGHTA, FQGNSA. CDR3 sequence (DNA): TGTGCCAGCAGCTTAGTGTCGGGCTCCTATAATTCACCCCTCCACTTT. This gives the protein CASSLVSGSYNSPLHF.

This clone was seen a single time. The chain is built from TRBV7-9 and TRBJ2-7; 7 bases align to TRBD1. J was trimmed by 5 bases and V by 5 bases; bases with no gene match: 9. Germline CDR1 is SEHNR and CDR2 is FQNEAQ (reference sequence). The CDR3 consists of 14 residues. The CDR3 loop is CASSPAQGIDEQYF. For the CDR3, the DNA is TGTGCCAGCAGCCCCGCACAGGGGATCGACGAGCAGTACTTC.